Presented here are 17 T cell receptor beta chains from one specimen sequenced in a study of T cells after yellow fever vaccination. TCRdb reanalysed the 5' RACE reads using MiXCR and keeps one entry per CDR3 protein. The sample lists a few hundred thousand distinct CDR3 sequences, 11% occurring once. Sequenced material: PBMCs, taken on the day of the first yellow fever vaccination. The receptors were sampled from a young man who received the YFV17D yellow fever vaccine.

The chain couples TRBV6-1 to TRBJ2-1, with TRBD2 matching over 13 bases. The trim removed 6 bases at V and 7 bases at J, leaving 6 bases unmatched. The germline V gene encodes CDR1 MNHNS and CDR2 SASEGT. The CDR3 is made up of 15 amino acids. DNA for the CDR3: TGTGCCAGCAGCCCCGGGACTAGCGGGATAAATGAGCAGTTCTTC. Protein product: CASSPGTSGINEQFF.

Only a few counts were recorded for this clonotype. This chain uses TRBV5-1 with TRBJ2-1, with D unclear. The CDR3 sequence is 15 residues long. The V end was cut by 0 bases, the J end by 5 bases, with 12 bases between. Germline V lookup: CDR1 SGHRS, CDR2 YFSETQ. The CDR3 protein is CASSLVVGLNNEQFF. DNA of the CDR3: TGCGCCAGCAGCTTGGTAGTGGGCCTGAACAATGAGCAGTTCTTC.

J is TRBJ2-3 and V is TRBV27; a possible D gene is TRBD2 (7 bases). CDR3 length: 15 residues. Germline CDR1 is MNHEY and CDR2 is SMNVEV (reference sequence). V gave up 2 bases and J gave up 1 base, with 10 bases separating them. The CDR3 bases are TGTGCCAGCAGTTTAAAGGGGGGGGGCACAGATACGCAGTATTTT. It codes for CASSLKGGGTDTQYF.

This clonotype was observed a few times. The rearrangement uses TRBV5-5 and TRBJ1-2; no clear D gene. The CDR3 totals 12 residues. V was clipped by 1 base and J by 7 bases, with 8 bases between them. Looked up from germline, CDR1 is SGHKS and CDR2 is YYEKEE (reference sequence). CDR3 nucleotides: TGTGCCAGCAGCTTGTGGATGGGTGGCTACACCTTC. Translated: CASSLWMGGYTF.

This rearrangement joins TRBV20-1 to TRBJ2-5; 8 bases are a match to TRBD2. This CDR3 is built from 14 residues. Germline assignment: CDR1 DFQATT and CDR2 SNEGSKA (reference sequence). The J segment lost 9 bases and the V segment lost 3 bases, leaving 12 bases of the junction unmatched. The CDR3 DNA follows: TGCAGTGCTAGTCCCAGGACTAGCCCCCGGGCCCAGTACTTC. It encodes CSASPRTSPRAQYF.

This clonotype was detected ten times or more. The chain recombines TRBV13 with TRBJ2-7, with D perhaps TRBD2 (6 bases). The CDR3 sequence is 12 residues long. The V end was cut by 5 bases, the J end by 4 bases, with 9 bases between. CDR1 and CDR2 from the germline V gene are PRHDT and FYEKMQ (reference sequence). The CDR3 spells CASSTRGYEQYV. As DNA, the CDR3 is TGTGCCAGCAGCACACGGGGGTACGAGCAGTACGTC.

This clonotype was counted a few times. The gene calls are TRBV28 and TRBJ1-3, with 8 bases lining up with TRBD1. The CDR3 loop spans 16 amino acids. From germline, CDR1 is MDHEN and CDR2 SYDVKM. V lost 5 bases and J lost 2; bases outside the gene matches: 8. CDR3 DNA sequence: TGTGCCAGCAGTCGGGACAGGCGCTTCCCTGGAAACACCATATATTTT. Translating it yields CASSRDRRFPGNTIYF.

This chain joins TRBV28 and TRBJ2-3; 15 bases line up with TRBD2. This CDR3 has 19 amino acids. In germline, CDR1 is MDHEN, CDR2 SYDVKM. Germline trimming cut 1 base from V and 6 bases from J; bases unmatched to any gene: 11. The CDR3, as DNA: TGTGCCAGCAGTTTATATCTCGGGACTAGCGGGGGGCCAGGGGATACGCAGTATTTT. Protein: CASSLYLGTSGGPGDTQYF.

This clonotype has a handful of counts. V usage is TRBV19 and J usage is TRBJ2-2, with D hard to call. Germline V gene data show CDR1 as LNHDA and CDR2 as SQIVND (reference sequence). Trimming cost V 5 bases and J 2 bases, with 6 bases left between them. The CDR3 extends over 13 amino acids. CDR3 loop: CASSVINTGELFF. In DNA, the CDR3 is TGTGCCAGTAGTGTGATTAACACCGGGGAGCTGTTTTTT. Full variable domain (rest looked up from reference TRBV19 and TRBJ2-2): DGGITQSPKYLFRKEGQNVTLSCEQNLNHDAMYWYRQDPGQGLRLIYYSQIVNDFQKGDIAEGYSVSREKKESFPLTVTSAQKNPTAFYLCASSVINTGELFFGEGSRLTVL.

This sequence joins TRBV5-1 and TRBJ1-5; no definite D call. Trimming cost V 4 bases and J 0 bases, with 8 bases left between them. There are 14 residues in the CDR3. CDR1 and CDR2 (germline): SGHRS, YFSETQ. CDR3 region: CASSPQPSNQPQHF. For the CDR3, the DNA is TGCGCCAGCAGCCCACAGCCTAGCAATCAGCCCCAGCATTTT.

This clonotype was recorded a few times. The genes are TRBV5-1 and TRBJ2-4, with D perhaps matching TRBD2 (5 bases). CDR1 and CDR2 from the germline V gene are SGHRS and YFSETQ. Trimming pared 1 base from V and 0 bases from J, leaving 8 bases between. This CDR3 contains 15 residues. The CDR3 DNA reads as TGCGCCAGCAGCTTGTCGGGGATAGCCAAAAACATTCAGTACTTC. The encoded protein is CASSLSGIAKNIQYF.

This clonotype was seen more than once but under ten times. In DNA, the CDR3 is TGTGCCAGCAGCTCTAGTCAGGGATACTATGGCTACACCTTC. Its translation: CASSSSQGYYGYTF. The rearrangement joins TRBV27 to TRBJ1-2; possibly TRBD1 for D (5 bases). Germline V CDR1 and CDR2: MNHEY, SMNVEV (reference sequence). V was trimmed by 6 bases and J by 3 bases, leaving 14 bases between them. The CDR3 extends over 14 amino acids.

This clonotype was counted only a few times. The CDR3 DNA reads as TGCGCCAGCAGCTTGGGCCAGGGTCGCGGCTACACCTTC. Its protein product is CASSLGQGRGYTF. The chain uses TRBV5-1 and TRBJ1-2, with D perhaps matching TRBD1 (5 bases). Per germline, CDR1 SGHRS and CDR2 YFSETQ. V was shortened by 0 bases and J by 8 bases, with 11 bases between the two germline ends. This CDR3 contains 13 residues.

In its sample, this clonotype was seen a few times. The chain carries TRBV7-9 and TRBJ1-2, with D unclear. The CDR3 runs to 15 residues. V was trimmed by 4 bases and J by 8 bases, leaving 20 bases between them. CDR1 is SEHNR and CDR2 is FQNEAQ in the germline V gene (reference sequence). The CDR3 spells CASSWARDITVGYTF. The CDR3 DNA follows: TGTGCCAGCAGCTGGGCGAGGGATATAACGGTGGGCTACACCTTC.

The rearrangement uses TRBV18 and TRBJ2-3, with D unresolved. This CDR3 spans 16 amino acids. Trimming removed 2 bases at V and 0 bases at J, with 12 bases between. Germline V gives CDR1 KGHSH, CDR2 LQKENI. The CDR3 sequence: CASSPVQPGSTDTQYF. DNA for the CDR3: TGTGCCAGCTCACCAGTTCAACCGGGCAGCACAGATACGCAGTATTTT.

This clonotype has a handful of counts. This chain joins TRBV7-9 and TRBJ2-3; 7 bases map to TRBD1. With 5 bases clipped from V and 5 bases from J, the junction kept 4 bases outside the gene matches. The CDR3 runs 13 residues. Germline V gene lookup returns CDR1 SEHNR and CDR2 FQNEAQ (reference sequence). DNA for the CDR3: TGTGCCAGCAGCGACCAGGGGGAAGATACGCAGTATTTT. Translated, it gives CASSDQGEDTQYF. The full variable domain, in which reference TRBV7-9 and TRBJ2-3 provide the parts outside the CDR3, is DTGVSQNPRHKITKRGQNVTFRCDPISEHNRLYWYRQTLGQGPEFLTYFQNEAQLEKSRLLSDRFSAERPKGSFSTLEIQRTEQGDSAMYLCASSDQGEDTQYFGPGTRLTVL.

The chain has TRBV6-5 and TRBJ2-2; D ambiguous. The CDR3 contains 16 residues. V dropped 0 bases and J dropped 4 bases, with 12 bases sitting between them. Germline V gene lookup returns CDR1 MNHEY and CDR2 SVGAGI. The CDR3 DNA follows: TGTGCCAGCAGTTACTCGAGTAGTCCGGGCACCGGGGAGCTGTTTTTT. Amino acids: CASSYSSSPGTGELFF.